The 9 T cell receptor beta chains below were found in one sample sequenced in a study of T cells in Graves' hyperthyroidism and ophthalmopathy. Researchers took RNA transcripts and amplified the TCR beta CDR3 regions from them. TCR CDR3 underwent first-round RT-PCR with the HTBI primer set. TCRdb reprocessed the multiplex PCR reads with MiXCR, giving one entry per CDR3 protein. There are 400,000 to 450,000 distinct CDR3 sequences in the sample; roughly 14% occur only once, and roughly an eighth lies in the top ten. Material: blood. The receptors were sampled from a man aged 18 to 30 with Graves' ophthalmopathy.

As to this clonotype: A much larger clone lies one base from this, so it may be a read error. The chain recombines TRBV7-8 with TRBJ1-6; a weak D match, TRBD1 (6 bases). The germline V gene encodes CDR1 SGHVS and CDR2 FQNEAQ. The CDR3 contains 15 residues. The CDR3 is CASSLVQGRNSPFHF. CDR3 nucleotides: TGTGCCAGCAGCTTAGTACAGGGCCGTAATTCACCCTTCCACTTT.

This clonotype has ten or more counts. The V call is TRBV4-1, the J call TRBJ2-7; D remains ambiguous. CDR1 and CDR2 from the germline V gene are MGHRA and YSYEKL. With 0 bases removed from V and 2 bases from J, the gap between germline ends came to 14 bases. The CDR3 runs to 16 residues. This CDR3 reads CASSQDPDPGTYEQYF. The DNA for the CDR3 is TGCGCCAGCAGCCAAGATCCGGACCCTGGCACCTACGAGCAGTACTTC.

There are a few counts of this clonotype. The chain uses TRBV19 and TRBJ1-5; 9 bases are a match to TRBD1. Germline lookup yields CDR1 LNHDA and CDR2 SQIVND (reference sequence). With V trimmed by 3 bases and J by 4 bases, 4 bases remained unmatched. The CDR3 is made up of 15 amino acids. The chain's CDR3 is CASSIMTGGNQPQHF. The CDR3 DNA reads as TGTGCCAGTAGTATTATGACAGGGGGGAATCAGCCCCAGCATTTT.

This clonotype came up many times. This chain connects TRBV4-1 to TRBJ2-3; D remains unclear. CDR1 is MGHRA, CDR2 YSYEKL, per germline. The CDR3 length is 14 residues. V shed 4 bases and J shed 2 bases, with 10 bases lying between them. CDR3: CASSLDGNTDTQYF. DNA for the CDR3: TGCGCCAGCAGCCTGGACGGAAACACAGATACGCAGTATTTT.

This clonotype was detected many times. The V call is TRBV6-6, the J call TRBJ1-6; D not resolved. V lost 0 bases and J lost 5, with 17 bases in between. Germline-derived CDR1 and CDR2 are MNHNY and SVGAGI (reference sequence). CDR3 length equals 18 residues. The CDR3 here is CASSYSKAYGGNNSPLHF. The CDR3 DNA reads TGTGCCAGCAGTTACTCGAAGGCCTATGGAGGGAATAATTCACCCCTCCACTTT.

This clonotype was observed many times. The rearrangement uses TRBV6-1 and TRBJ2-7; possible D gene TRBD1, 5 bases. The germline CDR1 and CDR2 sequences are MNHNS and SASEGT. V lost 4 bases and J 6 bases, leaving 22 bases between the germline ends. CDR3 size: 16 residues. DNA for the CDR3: TGTGCCAGCAGTGTATCCCCTGGGGCGGTCCCTTCCGAGCAGTACTTC. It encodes CASSVSPGAVPSEQYF.

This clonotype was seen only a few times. The CDR3, as DNA: TGTGCCAGCAGTGGGGGGCCGCGCTCTGGAAACACCATATATTTT. It translates to CASSGGPRSGNTIYF. The V call is TRBV7-9, the J call TRBJ1-3; D may be TRBD1 (6 bases). V lost 6 bases to trimming and J lost 0 bases, with 12 bases between them. From germline, CDR1 is SEHNR and CDR2 FQNEAQ (reference sequence). This CDR3 comprises 15 residues.

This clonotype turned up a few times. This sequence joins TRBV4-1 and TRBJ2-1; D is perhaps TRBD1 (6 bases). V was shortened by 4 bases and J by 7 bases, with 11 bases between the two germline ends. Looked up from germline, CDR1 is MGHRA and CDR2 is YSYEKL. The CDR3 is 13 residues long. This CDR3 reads CASSPAQGNEQFF. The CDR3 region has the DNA TGCGCCAGCAGCCCTGCGCAGGGGAATGAGCAGTTCTTC.

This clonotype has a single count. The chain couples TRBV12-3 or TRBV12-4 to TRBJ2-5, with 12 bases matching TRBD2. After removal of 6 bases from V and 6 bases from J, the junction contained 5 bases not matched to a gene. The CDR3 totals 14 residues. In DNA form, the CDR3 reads TGTGCCAGCAGACGGACTAGCGGGGCGCAGACCCAGTACTTC. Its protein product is CASRRTSGAQTQYF.